This TCR beta chain was sequenced in a study of blood T cell repertoires in COVID-19. CDR1 is LNHNV and CDR2 is YYDKDF in the germline V gene (reference sequence). This CDR3 contains 16 residues. V lost 1 base to trimming and J lost 4 bases, with 13 bases between them. Per the authors' pipeline: Estimated nucleated cell counts came from reference gene primer amplification. TCRdb keeps only in-frame clones here, not all; method: immunoSEQ multiplex PCR. V and J calls and clone size are those listed in that table; D and trimming were worked out from the DNA. The sample gives 40,000 to 55,000 clones, around 80% of which show up once; over 12% is in the top ten.

Input material: peripheral blood. The clonotype was recovered from a human donor in a cohort sampled during active COVID-19. The gene calls are TRBV15 and TRBJ1-4; possibly TRBD1 for D (6 bases). The CDR3 DNA reads TGTGCCACCAGCAGAGGCCCCGACAGGCGTAATGAAAAACTGTTTTTT. This codes for CATSRGPDRRNEKLFF. Supplemented by reference TRBV15 and TRBJ1-4, the full variable domain reads DAMVIQNPRYQVTQFGKPVTLSCSQTLNHNVMYWYQQKSSQAPKLLFHYYDKDFNNEADTPDNFQSRRPNTSFCFLDIRSPGLGDTAMYLCATSRGPDRRNEKLFFGSGTQLSVL.